The clone carrying this T cell receptor (beta chain) was picked up one time. The record originates from a study of blood T cell repertoires in COVID-19. Across the study: COVID-19 samples collected from the United States, Italy and Spain covered acute and convalescent phases. From T cells, B-cell-depleted T cells, or PBMCs came the material, which was cDNA or gDNA.

In the study's own analysis: The assay estimated nucleated cells by amplifying reference gene primers. Generated by immunoSEQ multiplex PCR, the TCRdb table keeps only in-frame clones and is missing some. V and J calls and clone size are copied from that table; D and trimming were computed from the DNA. The sample lists under 200,000 clones; about four fifths were seen once. Sequenced: peripheral blood. This clonotype was sampled from a man in his forties who had recovered from COVID-19.

The CDR3 here is CASSPEGPNYGYTF. The CDR3 nucleotides read TGTGCCAGCAGCCCGGAGGGACCTAACTATGGCTACACCTTC. V gene TRBV27 combines with J gene TRBJ1-2; a weak D match, TRBD1 (5 bases). Germline CDR1 MNHEY, CDR2 SMNVEV (reference sequence). The V gene lost 6 bases and the J gene lost 0 bases, with 11 bases spanning the gap. This CDR3 comprises 14 residues.